The rows below give T cell receptor beta chains drawn from one sample of a study of T cells in Graves' hyperthyroidism and ophthalmopathy. TCRdb fed the multiplex PCR reads into MiXCR, producing one record per CDR3 protein. This table holds hundreds of thousands of distinct CDR3 sequences, around 39% found once. The sample taken for sequencing was blood. These receptors came from a man younger than 35 with Graves' hyperthyroidism. CDR3s include the opening cysteine and the closing phenylalanine or tryptophan. D genes are given only for firm matches. Rows give clone size only sometimes, using once, few, many, or a class for an expanded clone.

clone size | J gene | D gene | V gene | CDR3 protein | CDR3 DNA
few | TRBJ2-7 | TRBD1 | TRBV7-6 | CASSGPSGTGTNEQYF | TGTGCCAGCAGCGGACCCTCCGGGACAGGGACCAACGAGCAGTACTTC
many | TRBJ2-6 | . | TRBV5-1 | CASSMQTGANVLTF | TGCGCCAGCAGCATGCAGACTGGGGCCAACGTCCTGACTTTC
many | TRBJ1-5 | . | TRBV19 | CASAGVAQPQHF | TGTGCCAGTGCAGGGGTAGCTCAGCCCCAGCATTTT
. | TRBJ2-5 | TRBD2 | TRBV20-1 | CSARDSELAGEETQYF | TGCAGTGCTAGAGATTCGGAACTAGCGGGCGAAGAGACCCAGTACTTC
few | TRBJ2-2 | . | TRBV29-1 | CSVGSWMNTGELFF | TGCAGCGTTGGGTCTTGGATGAACACCGGGGAGCTGTTTTTT
once | TRBJ2-5 | . | TRBV7-9 | CASRRSETQYF | TGCGCCAGCCGCAGGTCGGAGACCCAGTACTTC
many | TRBJ2-5 | . | TRBV7-2 | CASSLVPAEETQYF | TGTGCCAGCAGCTTAGTGCCCGCTGAAGAGACCCAGTACTTC
many | TRBJ1-2 | . | TRBV7-8 | CASSSSTRGRDDGYTF | TGTGCCAGCAGCTCATCTACCAGGGGCAGGGATGATGGCTACACCTTC
few | TRBJ1-5 | . | TRBV6-1 | CASRHRVGGNQPQHF | TGTGCCAGCAGGCACAGGGTGGGAGGCAATCAGCCCCAGCATTTT
. | TRBJ2-7 | . | TRBV2 | CASSEDPDSYEQYF | TGTGCCAGCAGTGAAGATCCAGACTCCTACGAGCAGTACTTC
. | TRBJ2-2 | . | TRBV9 | CASSSQYREGELFF | TGTGCCAGCAGCTCCCAGTACCGGGAAGGGGAGCTGTTTTTT
few | TRBJ2-7 | TRBD2 | TRBV15 | CATSRAPEAGGSGRTSYEQYF | TGTGCCACCAGCAGAGCTCCGGAGGCAGGGGGTAGCGGGAGGACCTCCTACGAGCAGTACTTC
. | TRBJ2-2 | . | TRBV5-8 | CASSFGTGISGELFF | TGTGCCAGCAGTTTCGGGACGGGAATAAGCGGGGAGCTGTTTTTT
. | TRBJ2-2 | . | TRBV10-3 | CAISGVSNGELFF | TGTGCCATCAGTGGGGTGTCGAACGGGGAGCTGTTTTTT
. | TRBJ1-1 | . | TRBV6-1 | CAASVGVNTEAFF | TGTGCCGCCTCCGTAGGGGTGAACACTGAAGCTTTCTTT
many | TRBJ2-7 | . | TRBV19 | CASSPDSYYEQYF | TGTGCCAGTAGTCCCGATAGTTACTACGAGCAGTACTTC
. | TRBJ2-6 | . | TRBV15 | CATSGGSGSNVLTF | TGTGCCACCAGCGGAGGATCTGGGTCCAACGTCCTGACTTTC
. | TRBJ2-7 | TRBD1 | TRBV6-1 | CASSPAEGQSTYEQYF | TGTGCCAGCAGCCCCGCCGAGGGACAGAGCACCTACGAGCAGTACTTC
few | TRBJ1-2 | TRBD1 | TRBV12-3/TRBV12-4 | CASSPGQGTGGYTF | TGTGCCAGCAGTCCGGGACAGGGGACGGGTGGCTACACCTTC
. | TRBJ1-1 | TRBD1 | TRBV5-8 | CASSQGQTNTEAFF | TGTGCCAGCAGCCAGGGACAGACCAACACTGAAGCTTTCTTT
once | TRBJ1-5 | . | TRBV15 | CATSSEWGWEQPQHF | TGTGCCACCAGTTCGGAGTGGGGATGGGAACAGCCCCAGCATTTT
many | TRBJ1-1 | . | TRBV29-1 | CSVVSLNTEAFF | TGCAGCGTTGTCTCCCTGAACACTGAAGCTTTCTTT
few | TRBJ2-7 | TRBD2 | TRBV9 | CASSVGLAGVEQYF | TGTGCCAGCAGCGTAGGACTAGCGGGAGTCGAGCAGTACTTC
. | TRBJ1-1 | TRBD1 | TRBV10-3 | CAIRNTDRAAEAFF | TGTGCCATCCGAAACACGGACAGGGCGGCTGAAGCTTTCTTT
few | TRBJ1-4 | . | TRBV20-1 | CSARDRWQVREKLFF | TGCAGTGCTAGAGATCGGTGGCAGGTTAGGGAAAAACTGTTTTTT
. | TRBJ2-5 | . | TRBV15 | CATSRNRNQPQYF | TGTGCCACCAGCAGAAATCGGAATCAGCCCCAGTACTTC
once | TRBJ1-1 | . | TRBV2 | CAGSGARSTEAFF | TGCGCCGGCAGCGGGGCTCGGAGCACTGAAGCTTTCTTT
few | TRBJ2-5 | TRBD2 | TRBV6-5 | CASSRLAQETQYF | TGTGCCAGCAGTCGACTAGCCCAAGAGACCCAGTACTTC
. | TRBJ1-1 | . | TRBV12-3/TRBV12-4 | CASSLTFLNTEAFF | TGTGCCAGCAGTTTGACATTTTTGAACACTGAAGCTTTCTTT
. | TRBJ1-1 | . | TRBV4-1 | CASSQGVYTEAFF | TGCGCCAGCAGCCAAGGGGTGTACACTGAAGCTTTCTTT
. | TRBJ2-6 | . | TRBV7-2 | CASIPFTGPGANVLTF | TGTGCCAGCATCCCCTTCACAGGACCCGGGGCCAACGTCCTGACTTTC
. | TRBJ1-1 | TRBD1 | TRBV14 | CASSQDRGLWDTEAFF | TGTGCCAGCAGCCAAGACAGGGGGCTATGGGATACTGAAGCTTTCTTT
few | TRBJ1-5 | . | TRBV12-3/TRBV12-4 | CASSREINQPQHF | TGTGCCAGCAGTCGTGAAATCAATCAGCCCCAGCATTTT
. | TRBJ1-5 | . | TRBV20-1 | CSALRLGVNQPQHF | TGCAGTGCCCTGAGATTGGGGGTCAATCAGCCCCAGCATTTT
. | TRBJ2-7 | . | TRBV6-2/TRBV6-3 | CASSYQRVLSSYEQYF | TGTGCCAGCAGTTACCAGCGGGTTTTATCCTCCTACGAGCAGTACTTC
few | TRBJ1-5 | . | TRBV6-5 | CASDTAFNQPQHF | TGTGCCAGCGACACAGCCTTCAATCAGCCCCAGCATTTT
. | TRBJ1-4 | TRBD1 | TRBV2 | CASSETGGGLFF | TGTGCCAGCAGTGAAACAGGGGGAGGACTGTTTTTT